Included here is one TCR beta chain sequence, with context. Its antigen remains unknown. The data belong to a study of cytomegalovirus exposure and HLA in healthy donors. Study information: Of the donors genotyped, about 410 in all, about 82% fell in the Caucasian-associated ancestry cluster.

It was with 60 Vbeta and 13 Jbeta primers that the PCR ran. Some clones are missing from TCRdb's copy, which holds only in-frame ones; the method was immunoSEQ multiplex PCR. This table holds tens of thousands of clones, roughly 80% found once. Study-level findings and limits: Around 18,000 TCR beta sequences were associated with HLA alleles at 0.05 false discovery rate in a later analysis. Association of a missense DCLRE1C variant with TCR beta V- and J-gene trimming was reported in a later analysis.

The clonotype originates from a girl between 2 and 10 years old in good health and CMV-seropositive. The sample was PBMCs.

The CDR3 nucleotides read TGTGCCAGCAGTCGGGGAAACACTGAAGCTTTCTTT. Protein: CASSRGNTEAFF. The chain recombines TRBV27 with TRBJ1-1; D is unresolved. Between the trimmed V and J ends, which lost 5 bases and 2 bases, there was a span of 6 bases. The CDR3 covers 12 residues. Germline V gene sequence: CDR1 MNHEY, CDR2 SMNVEV (reference sequence).